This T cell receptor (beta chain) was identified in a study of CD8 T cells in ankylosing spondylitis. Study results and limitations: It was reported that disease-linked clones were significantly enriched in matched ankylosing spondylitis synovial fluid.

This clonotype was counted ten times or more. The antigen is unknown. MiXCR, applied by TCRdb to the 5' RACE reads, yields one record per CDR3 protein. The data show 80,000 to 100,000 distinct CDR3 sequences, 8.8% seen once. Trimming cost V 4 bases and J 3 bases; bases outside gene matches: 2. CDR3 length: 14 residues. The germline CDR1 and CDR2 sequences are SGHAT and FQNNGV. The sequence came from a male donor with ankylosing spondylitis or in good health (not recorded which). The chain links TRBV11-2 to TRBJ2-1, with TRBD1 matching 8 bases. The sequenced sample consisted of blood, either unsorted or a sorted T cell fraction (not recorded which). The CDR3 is CASSWGQDYNEQFF. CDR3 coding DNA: TGTGCCAGCAGCTGGGGACAGGACTACAATGAGCAGTTCTTC.